Listed below are T cell receptor beta chains from one sample, sequenced in a study of identical twins. Each CDR3 protein is one row after TCRdb ran MiXCR on the 5' RACE reads. Of 640,000 or so distinct CDR3 sequences listed, less than 7% were seen once; the top ten hold 1.5% to 2%. Specimen: naive T cells sorted from blood. The receptors stem from a man between 18 and 29 years old in good health. CDR3s leave out the opening cysteine and the closing phenylalanine or tryptophan. Clone size appears in some rows only: once, few, many, or a class for an expanded clone.

TRBV5-1	many	TRBJ2-2	11	ASSWSETGELF
TRBV12-5	many	TRBJ2-1	13	ASGQSGTGGNEQF
TRBV28	many	TRBJ2-7	10	ASSLQGDEQY
TRBV20-1	many	TRBJ2-3	12	SAGAGGPTDTQY
TRBV5-1	.	TRBJ2-1	10	ASSLDGGFQF
TRBV20-1	many	TRBJ2-7	9	SAVYGYEQY
TRBV5-5	.	TRBJ2-4	10	ASSFRGRPQY
TRBV7-9	few	TRBJ2-2	14	ASSPPFESGTGELF
TRBV5-5	many	TRBJ1-1	14	ASSSRLQGLNTEAF
TRBV27	many	TRBJ2-5	11	ASSFSIRETQY
TRBV14	many	TRBJ2-1	10	ASSQEYGEQF
TRBV5-1	.	TRBJ1-1	13	ASSLQFSGATEAF
TRBV29-1	.	TRBJ1-3	12	SVDVSGGGNTIY
TRBV28	.	TRBJ2-5	12	ASSPSGSVETQY
TRBV20-1	many	TRBJ2-5	12	SAPTTSGKETQY
TRBV12-3/TRBV12-4	many	TRBJ2-1	13	ASSLLAGGPNEQF
TRBV29-1	many	TRBJ2-5	11	SVGIETRETQY
TRBV20-1	many	TRBJ2-1	15	SASVLAGDHAYNEQF
TRBV7-9	.	TRBJ2-7	11	ASSSRGAYEQY
TRBV6-6	many	TRBJ2-5	11	ASSYGGEETQY
TRBV4-2	many	TRBJ2-7	16	ASSQDAHRTSGMYEQY
TRBV24-1	many	TRBJ2-2	13	ATSALGQNTGELF
TRBV18	few	TRBJ1-2	13	ASSPLPEGNYGYT
TRBV4-3	.	TRBJ2-7	13	ASSQEYPGGYEQY
TRBV3-1	few	TRBJ2-2	13	ASSQKVWPTGELF
TRBV7-2	.	TRBJ2-1	14	ASSLASPRVPGEQF
TRBV7-8	.	TRBJ1-5	12	ASSLSGGLQPQH
TRBV27	many	TRBJ2-7	9	ASSLYNEQY
TRBV20-1	few	TRBJ1-5	12	SAQGAGNAQPQH
TRBV27	few	TRBJ2-3	13	ASRGSTLTGDTQY
TRBV12-3/TRBV12-4	.	TRBJ1-6	14	ASSVPSGTGYSPLH
TRBV7-3	.	TRBJ2-7	13	ASSLTGGTSYEQY
TRBV30	.	TRBJ2-7	11	AWMQGANYEQY
TRBV2	many	TRBJ2-1	14	ASSEVGGNSYNEQF
TRBV4-2	many	TRBJ2-1	14	ASSQGPGLAGDEQF
TRBV29-1	many	TRBJ2-5	9	SGARDETQY
TRBV5-1	few	TRBJ1-1	13	ASSLAGYQVTEAF
TRBV29-1	many	TRBJ2-2	10	SAIDPTGELF
TRBV4-1	many	TRBJ2-1	11	ASSREGNNEQF
TRBV19	few	TRBJ2-4	11	AAGTSFKNIQY
TRBV24-1	.	TRBJ2-2	13	ATSYGARGTGELF
TRBV6-2/TRBV6-3	many	TRBJ2-7	11	ASKHRAPYEQY
TRBV5-1	many	TRBJ2-3	10	ASRGVADTQY
TRBV2	.	TRBJ2-7	12	ASSVAKSSYEQY
TRBV15	.	TRBJ2-7	14	ATSRDKGTGAYEQY
TRBV4-1	many	TRBJ2-1	11	ASSQVTLARPF
TRBV6-2/TRBV6-3	.	TRBJ2-3	14	ASSYRLAGAKDTQY